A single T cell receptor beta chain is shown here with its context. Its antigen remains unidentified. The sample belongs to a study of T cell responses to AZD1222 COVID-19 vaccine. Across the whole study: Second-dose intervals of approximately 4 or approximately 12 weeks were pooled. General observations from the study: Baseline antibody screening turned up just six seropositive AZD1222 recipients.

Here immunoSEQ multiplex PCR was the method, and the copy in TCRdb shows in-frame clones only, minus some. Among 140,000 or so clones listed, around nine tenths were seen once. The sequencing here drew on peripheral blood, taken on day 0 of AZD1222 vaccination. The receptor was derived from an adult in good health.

The CDR3 sequence is CASSLQGSNTEAFF. The CDR3 DNA is TGTGCCAGTAGCCTGCAGGGATCCAACACTGAAGCTTTCTTT. The chain combines TRBV19 with TRBJ1-1, with D possibly TRBD1 on 5 matching bases. Germline CDR1 reads LNHDA; CDR2 reads SQIVND (reference sequence). Trimming left V 6 bases short and J 2 bases short, with 13 bases between. The CDR3 is 14 residues long.